These 20 T cell receptor beta chains came from one sample sequenced in a study of blood T cell repertoires in COVID-19. Some clones are missing from TCRdb's copy, which holds only in-frame ones; the method was immunoSEQ multiplex PCR. The table shows about 73,000 clones, with roughly 83% occurring only once. What was sequenced was peripheral blood. The receptors derive from a woman aged 60-75 years with acute or convalescent COVID-19.

This chain uses TRBV7-3 with TRBJ2-1, with 8 nucleotides matching TRBD1. Trimming removed 4 bases from V and 6 bases from J; junction bases left unmatched: 8. CDR1 and CDR2 from the germline V gene are SGHTA and FQGTGA. This CDR3 spans 15 amino acids. The CDR3 nucleotides read TGTGCCAGCAGCTCCGGACAGGGTCCCGGCAATGAGCAGTTCTTC. The encoded protein is CASSSGQGPGNEQFF.

V and J are TRBV2 and TRBJ1-2; D possibly corresponds to TRBD1 (6 bases). This CDR3 is built from 15 residues. Looked up from germline, CDR1 is SNHLY and CDR2 is FYNNEI. V was shortened by 3 bases and J by 2 bases, with 13 bases between the two germline ends. The CDR3 spells CASSERQAANYGYTF. Here the CDR3 DNA reads TGTGCCAGCAGTGAGAGACAGGCAGCAAACTATGGCTACACCTTC. The full variable domain, completed using reference TRBV2 and TRBJ1-2, is EPEVTQTPSHQVTQMGQEVILRCVPISNHLYFYWYRQILGQKVEFLVSFYNNEISEKSEIFDDQFSVERPDGSNFTLKIRSTKLEDSAMYFCASSERQAANYGYTFGSGTRLTVV.

The V and J genes are TRBV5-1 and TRBJ1-1; no firm D call. Deletions cut 2 bases from V and 6 bases from J, with 11 bases between. Germline loops: CDR1 SGHRS, CDR2 YFSETQ. The CDR3 has 13 residues. The CDR3 loop is CASSLAGSPEAFF. Written as DNA, the CDR3 is TGCGCCAGCAGCTTAGCGGGGAGCCCTGAAGCTTTCTTT. The entire variable domain, with the rest obtained from reference TRBV5-1 and TRBJ1-1, is as follows: KAGVTQTPRYLIKTRGQQVTLSCSPISGHRSVSWYQQTPGQGLQFLFEYFSETQRNKGNFPGRFSGRQFSNSRSEMNVSTLELGDSALYLCASSLAGSPEAFFGQGTRLTVV.

V is TRBV6-5 and J is TRBJ1-1; D not resolved. V dropped 6 bases and J dropped 4 bases, with 15 bases sitting between them. The germline gives CDR1 MNHEY, CDR2 SVGAGI. The CDR3 covers 14 residues. This CDR3 is CASSTIIRGTEAFF. The DNA for the CDR3 is TGTGCCAGCAGCACGATAATCCGCGGCACTGAAGCTTTCTTT.

The chain has TRBV5-1 and TRBJ1-1; the D gene is possibly TRBD1 (5 bases). The ends were cut back, 5 bases at V and 1 base at J, with 9 bases in the middle. Germline CDR1 reads SGHRS; CDR2 reads YFSETQ. CDR3 length: 13 amino acids. DNA for the CDR3: TGCGCCAGCAGGCCAAGGGGGAACACTGAAGCTTTCTTT. Translation gives CASRPRGNTEAFF. The variable domain in full, with the rest retrieved from reference TRBV5-1 and TRBJ1-1, is KAGVTQTPRYLIKTRGQQVTLSCSPISGHRSVSWYQQTPGQGLQFLFEYFSETQRNKGNFPGRFSGRQFSNSRSEMNVSTLELGDSALYLCASRPRGNTEAFFGQGTRLTVV.

This sequence joins TRBV6-5 and TRBJ1-1, with D tentatively TRBD1 (6 bases). The germline V gene has CDR1 MNHEY and CDR2 SVGAGI. V lost 6 bases and J 0 bases, leaving 11 bases between the germline ends. This CDR3 has 14 amino acids. The CDR3, as DNA: TGTGCCAGCAGCCCGGACAGCTTGAACACTGAAGCTTTCTTT. Translated, it gives CASSPDSLNTEAFF.

The chain links TRBV6-5 to TRBJ1-5, with 8 bases matching TRBD1. Trimming at V came to 8 bases and at J to 6 bases, leaving 3 bases not matched to a gene. Germline CDR1 reads MNHEY; CDR2 reads SVGAGI. The CDR3 covers 12 residues. The CDR3 is CASGQGSQPQHF. CDR3 DNA sequence: TGTGCCAGCGGACAGGGAAGTCAGCCCCAGCATTTT.

The chain uses TRBV19 and TRBJ1-6; D perhaps matches TRBD1 (5 bases). Germline V gives CDR1 LNHDA, CDR2 SQIVND (reference sequence). The germline V and J ends were trimmed by 6 bases and 0 bases, with 9 bases remaining between them. The CDR3 covers 15 residues. CDR3 loop: CASRVDSSYNSPLHF. The CDR3 DNA sequence: TGTGCCAGTAGAGTTGACAGCTCCTATAATTCACCCCTCCACTTT. The whole variable domain, filled in from reference TRBV19 and TRBJ1-6, reads DGGITQSPKYLFRKEGQNVTLSCEQNLNHDAMYWYRQDPGQGLRLIYYSQIVNDFQKGDIAEGYSVSREKKESFPLTVTSAQKNPTAFYLCASRVDSSYNSPLHFGNGTRLTVT.

In its sample, this clone was seen once. The genes are TRBV5-1 and TRBJ2-5; the D gene is possibly TRBD1 (6 bases). Germline V gives CDR1 SGHRS, CDR2 YFSETQ. V lost 6 bases and J 1 base, leaving 13 bases between the germline ends. CDR3 length: 14 amino acids. The CDR3 loop is CASTFNRAQETQYF. CDR3 nucleotides: TGCGCCAGCACTTTCAACAGGGCCCAAGAGACCCAGTACTTC.

The CDR3 sequence: CASSPRTGHTEAFF. CDR3 in DNA: TGTGCCAGCAGTCCCCGGACAGGGCACACTGAAGCTTTCTTT. The chain is built from TRBV6-5 and TRBJ1-1; 8 bases agree with TRBD1. The CDR3 is made up of 14 amino acids. The germline CDR1 and CDR2 sequences are MNHEY and SVGAGI. The V segment lost 5 bases and the J segment 3 bases; nucleotides outside the gene matches: 5.

The CDR3 region has the DNA TGTGCCAGCAGCGTAGCTTCGCAGGGGGCAGCCGCTTTCTTT. Its translation: CASSVASQGAAAFF. V usage is TRBV9 and J usage is TRBJ1-1; 8 positions agree with TRBD1. There are 14 residues in the CDR3. V trimming: 0 bases; J trimming: 11 bases; junction bases outside the gene matches: 9. The germline gives CDR1 SGDLS, CDR2 YYNGEE.

The genes are TRBV7-9 and TRBJ1-4; no clear D. This CDR3 region has 12 residues. The germline gives CDR1 SEHNR, CDR2 FQNEAQ (reference sequence). V was trimmed by 2 bases and J by 11 bases, leaving 9 bases between them. CDR3 nucleotide sequence: TGTGCCAGCAGCTTAACCGGGTTCAAACTGTTTTTT. Translated, it gives CASSLTGFKLFF.

This chain uses TRBV29-1 with TRBJ2-7, with D maybe TRBD2 (6 bases). In germline, CDR1 is SQVTM, CDR2 ANQGSEA. The CDR3 runs to 13 residues. Trimming removed 5 bases from V and 4 bases from J, with 15 bases in between. CDR3 in DNA: TGCAGCGTTTTGGGGGGAAGTTCGTACGAGCAGTACTTC. Its protein product is CSVLGGSSYEQYF.

The chain has TRBV9 and TRBJ1-1; a weak D match, TRBD1 (6 bases). The CDR3 covers 15 residues. In germline, CDR1 is SGDLS, CDR2 YYNGEE. Between the trimmed V and J ends, which lost 0 bases and 1 base, there was a span of 10 bases. This CDR3 reads CASSVAPGENTEAFF. In nucleotides, the CDR3 is TGTGCCAGCAGCGTAGCACCAGGGGAGAACACTGAAGCTTTCTTT.

V usage is TRBV29-1 and J usage is TRBJ1-2, with 12 bases that match TRBD1. The ends lost 7 bases at V and 4 bases at J; junction bases unmatched: 4. Per germline, CDR1 SQVTM and CDR2 ANQGSEA. This CDR3 contains 13 residues. In DNA form, the CDR3 reads TGCAGCGGGGGACAGGGGGCTGGCTATGGCTACACCTTC. Amino acid sequence: CSGGQGAGYGYTF. The whole variable domain, remainder taken from reference TRBV29-1 and TRBJ1-2, is SAVISQKPSRDICQRGTSLTIQCQVDSQVTMMFWYRQQPGQSLTLIATANQGSEATYESGFVIDKFPISRPNLTFSTLTVSNMSPEDSSIYLCSGGQGAGYGYTFGSGTRLTVV.

The V and J genes are TRBV6-5 and TRBJ1-5; TRBD1 matches at 9 bases. The length of the CDR3 is 15 residues. The V segment lost 4 bases and the J segment 2 bases; nucleotides outside the gene matches: 3. Looked up from germline, CDR1 is MNHEY and CDR2 is SVGAGI. The CDR3 nucleotides are TGTGCCAGCAGTTTGGGACAGGGCCGCAATCAGCCCCAGCATTTT. Protein: CASSLGQGRNQPQHF.

Remarks on this clone: One end of the junction does not line up with germline, which may come from a read error. V and J are TRBV7-2 and TRBJ1-1; tentatively, D is TRBD1 (5 bases). Germline values: CDR1 SGHTA, CDR2 FQGNSA. The CDR3 runs to 15 residues. The DNA for the CDR3 is TGTGCCAGCAGCTCCGCGTTCGGGGGTAACACTAAAGCTTTCTTT. Its protein product is CASSSAFGGNTKAFF.

The V call is TRBV24-1, the J call TRBJ1-2, with 7 nucleotides matching TRBD1. Germline CDR1 reads KGHDR; CDR2 reads SFDVKD. V shed 9 bases and J 2 bases; nucleotides not matched to a gene: 8. The CDR3 length is 14 residues. In nucleotides, the CDR3 is TGTGCCACCGGACAGGCGCCTCTCAACTATGGCTACACCTTC. This sequence encodes CATGQAPLNYGYTF.

V usage is TRBV7-3 and J usage is TRBJ1-1; D gene uncertain. V was clipped by 1 base and J by 1 base, with 10 bases between them. From germline, CDR1 is SGHTA and CDR2 FQGTGA. This CDR3 has 15 residues. The CDR3 DNA reads TGTGCCAGCAGCTTAAAAACAGTTCGGAACACTGAAGCTTTCTTT. It yields the protein CASSLKTVRNTEAFF.

This clone was observed a single time. The chain links TRBV24-1 to TRBJ2-5; TRBD2 matches at 11 bases. The CDR3 runs 17 residues. Germline V CDR1 and CDR2: KGHDR, SFDVKD. V gave up 4 bases and J gave up 0 bases; unmatched junction bases: 6. This CDR3 is CATSDPTSGAYQETQYF. CDR3 nucleotides: TGTGCCACCAGTGACCCGACTAGCGGGGCCTACCAAGAGACCCAGTACTTC.